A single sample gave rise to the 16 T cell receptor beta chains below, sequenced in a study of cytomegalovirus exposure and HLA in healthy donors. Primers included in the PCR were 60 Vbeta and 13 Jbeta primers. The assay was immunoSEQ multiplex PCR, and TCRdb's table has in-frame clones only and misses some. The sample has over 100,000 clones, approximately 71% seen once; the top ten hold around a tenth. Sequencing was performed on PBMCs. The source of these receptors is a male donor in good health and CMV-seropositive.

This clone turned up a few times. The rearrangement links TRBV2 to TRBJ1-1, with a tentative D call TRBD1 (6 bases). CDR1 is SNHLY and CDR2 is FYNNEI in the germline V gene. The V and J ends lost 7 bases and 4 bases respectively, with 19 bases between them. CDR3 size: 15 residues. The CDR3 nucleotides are TGTGCCAGCACCCGACAGGAGGGAGGGAGCACTGAAGCTTTCTTT. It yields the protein CASTRQEGGSTEAFF.

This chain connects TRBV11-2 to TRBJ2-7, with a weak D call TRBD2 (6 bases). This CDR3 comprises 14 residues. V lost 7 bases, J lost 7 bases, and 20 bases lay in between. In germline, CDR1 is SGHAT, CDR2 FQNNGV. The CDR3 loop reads CASNPLEGIGEQYF. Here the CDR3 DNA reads TGTGCCAGCAACCCTCTGGAGGGCATCGGGGAGCAGTACTTC.

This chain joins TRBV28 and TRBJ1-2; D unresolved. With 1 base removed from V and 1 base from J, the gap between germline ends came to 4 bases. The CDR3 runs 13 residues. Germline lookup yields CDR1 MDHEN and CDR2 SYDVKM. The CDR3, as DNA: TGTGCCAGCAGTTTATACATTAACTATGGCTACACCTTC. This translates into CASSLYINYGYTF.

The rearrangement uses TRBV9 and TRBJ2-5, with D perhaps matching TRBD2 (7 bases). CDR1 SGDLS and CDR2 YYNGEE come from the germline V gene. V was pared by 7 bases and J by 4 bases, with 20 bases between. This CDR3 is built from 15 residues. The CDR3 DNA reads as TGTGCCAGCTCGGATCTGGGGGGGGGCGGAGAGACCCAGTACTTC. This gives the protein CASSDLGGGGETQYF.

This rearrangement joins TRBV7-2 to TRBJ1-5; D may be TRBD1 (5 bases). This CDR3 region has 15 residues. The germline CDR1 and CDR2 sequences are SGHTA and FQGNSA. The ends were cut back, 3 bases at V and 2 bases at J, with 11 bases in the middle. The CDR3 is CASSFSGYGNQPQHF. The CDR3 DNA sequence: TGTGCCAGCAGCTTTTCAGGGTACGGCAATCAGCCCCAGCATTTT.

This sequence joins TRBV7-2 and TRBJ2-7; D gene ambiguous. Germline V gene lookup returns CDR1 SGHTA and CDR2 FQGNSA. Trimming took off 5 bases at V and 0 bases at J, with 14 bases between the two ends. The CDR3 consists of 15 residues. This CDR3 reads CASSPEAEPSYEQYF. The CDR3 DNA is TGTGCCAGCAGCCCAGAGGCGGAACCCTCCTACGAGCAGTACTTC.

CDR3 protein: CASSMDGGYGYTF. CDR3 bases: TGTGCCAGTAGTATGGACGGGGGCTATGGCTACACCTTC. This rearrangement joins TRBV19 to TRBJ1-2, with D possibly TRBD1 on 5 matching bases. The V end was cut by 3 bases, the J end by 4 bases, with 9 bases between. The CDR3 loop spans 13 amino acids. Germline V gene data show CDR1 as LNHDA and CDR2 as SQIVND (reference sequence).

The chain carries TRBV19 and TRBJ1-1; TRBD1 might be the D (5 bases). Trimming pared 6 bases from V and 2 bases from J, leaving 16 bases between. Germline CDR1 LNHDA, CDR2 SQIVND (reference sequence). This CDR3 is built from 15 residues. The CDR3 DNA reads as TGTGCCAGTAGAACCGACGGGGGTGGCAACACTGAAGCTTTCTTT. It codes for CASRTDGGGNTEAFF.

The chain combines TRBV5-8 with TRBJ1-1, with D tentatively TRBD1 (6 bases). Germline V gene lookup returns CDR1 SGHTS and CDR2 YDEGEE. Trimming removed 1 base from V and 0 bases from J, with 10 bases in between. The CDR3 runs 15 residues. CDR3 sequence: CASSLLGTLNTEAFF. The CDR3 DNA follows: TGTGCCAGCAGCTTGCTCGGGACATTGAACACTGAAGCTTTCTTT.

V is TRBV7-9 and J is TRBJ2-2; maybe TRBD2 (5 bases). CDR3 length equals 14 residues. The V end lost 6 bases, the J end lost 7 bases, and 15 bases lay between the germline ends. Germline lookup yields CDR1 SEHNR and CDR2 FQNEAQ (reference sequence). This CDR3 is CASRVLNEGGELFF. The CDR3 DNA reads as TGTGCCAGCAGGGTGCTCAACGAGGGCGGGGAGCTGTTTTTT. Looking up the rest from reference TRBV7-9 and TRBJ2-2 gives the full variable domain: DTGVSQNPRHKITKRGQNVTFRCDPISEHNRLYWYRQTLGQGPEFLTYFQNEAQLEKSRLLSDRFSAERPKGSFSTLEIQRTEQGDSAMYLCASRVLNEGGELFFGEGSRLTVL.

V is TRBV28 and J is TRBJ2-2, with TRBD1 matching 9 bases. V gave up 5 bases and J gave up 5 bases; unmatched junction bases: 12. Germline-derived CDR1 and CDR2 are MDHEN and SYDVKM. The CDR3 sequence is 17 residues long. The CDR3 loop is CASSPGTGRIGTGELFF. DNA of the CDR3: TGTGCCAGCAGTCCCGGGACAGGGAGGATAGGAACCGGGGAGCTGTTTTTT.

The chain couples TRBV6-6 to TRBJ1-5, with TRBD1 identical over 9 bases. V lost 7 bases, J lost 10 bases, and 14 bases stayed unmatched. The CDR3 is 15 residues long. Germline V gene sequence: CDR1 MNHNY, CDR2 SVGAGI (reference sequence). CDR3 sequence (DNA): TGTGCCAGCACCCCGGGGGGACAGGGAAGCGTACCCCAGCATTTT. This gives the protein CASTPGGQGSVPQHF.

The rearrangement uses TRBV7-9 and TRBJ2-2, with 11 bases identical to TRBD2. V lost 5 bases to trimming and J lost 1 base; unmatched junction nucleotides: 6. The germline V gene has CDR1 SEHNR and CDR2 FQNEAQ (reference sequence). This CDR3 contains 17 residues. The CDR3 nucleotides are TGTGCCAGCAGCATTCCGGGACTAGCGGAGAACACCGGGGAGCTGTTTTTT. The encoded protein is CASSIPGLAENTGELFF.

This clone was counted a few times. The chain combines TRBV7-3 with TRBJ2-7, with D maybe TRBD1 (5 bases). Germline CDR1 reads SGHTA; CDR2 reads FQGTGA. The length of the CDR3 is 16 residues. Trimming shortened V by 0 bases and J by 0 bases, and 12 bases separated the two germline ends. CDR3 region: CASSLTSGYSSYEQYF. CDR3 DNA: TGTGCCAGCAGCTTAACATCAGGGTATAGCTCCTACGAGCAGTACTTC.

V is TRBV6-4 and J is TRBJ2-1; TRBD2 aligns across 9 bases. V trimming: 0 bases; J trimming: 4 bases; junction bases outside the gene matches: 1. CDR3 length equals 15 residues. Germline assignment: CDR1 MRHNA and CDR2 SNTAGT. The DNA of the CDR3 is TGTGCCAGCAGTGACTCTAGCGGGAGTTACAATGAGCAGTTCTTC. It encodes CASSDSSGSYNEQFF.

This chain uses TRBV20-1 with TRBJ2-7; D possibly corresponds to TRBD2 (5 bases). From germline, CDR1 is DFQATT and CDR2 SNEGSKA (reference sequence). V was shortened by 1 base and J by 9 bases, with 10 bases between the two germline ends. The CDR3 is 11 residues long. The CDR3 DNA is TGCAGTGCTAGAGGAGGGATAGGGCAGTACTTC. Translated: CSARGGIGQYF.